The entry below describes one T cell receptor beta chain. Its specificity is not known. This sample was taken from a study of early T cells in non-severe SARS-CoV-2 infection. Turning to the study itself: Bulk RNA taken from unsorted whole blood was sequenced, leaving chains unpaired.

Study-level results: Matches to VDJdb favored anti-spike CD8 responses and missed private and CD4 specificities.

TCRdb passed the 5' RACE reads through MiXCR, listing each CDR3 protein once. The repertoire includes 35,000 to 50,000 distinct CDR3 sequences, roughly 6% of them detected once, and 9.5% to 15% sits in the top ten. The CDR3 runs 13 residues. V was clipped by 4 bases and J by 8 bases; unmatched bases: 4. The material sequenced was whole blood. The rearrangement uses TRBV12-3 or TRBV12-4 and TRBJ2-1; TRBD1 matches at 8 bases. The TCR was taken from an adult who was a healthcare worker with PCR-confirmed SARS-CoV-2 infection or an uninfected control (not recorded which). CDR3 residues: CASSSGQGHEQFF. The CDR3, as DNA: TGTGCCAGCAGTTCCGGACAGGGCCATGAGCAGTTCTTC.